The sample holds one count of the clone carrying this T cell receptor beta chain. The CDR3 is 14 residues long. Germline loops: CDR1 MNHEY, CDR2 SVGAGI. Trimming pared 8 bases from V and 0 bases from J, leaving 10 bases between. This entry comes from a study of blood T cell repertoires in COVID-19. Study summary: Donors in the United States, Italy and Spain gave samples during acute or convalescent COVID-19. T cells, B-cell-depleted T cells, or PBMCs provided the cDNA or gDNA that served as material.

How the authors handled the data: The authors estimated nucleated cell counts from reference gene primer amplification. The method was immunoSEQ multiplex PCR; TCRdb's version includes in-frame clones alone and lacks a portion of them. The D gene and trimming were derived from the DNA, and the V and J assignments and clone size from that table. The sample consists of about 110,000 clones, around 85% of them appearing once. This chain connects TRBV6-5 to TRBJ2-2; the D is unclear. Sequencing was carried out using peripheral blood. This TCR derives from a man aged 65-85 years with active or convalescent COVID-19. CDR3 sequence: CASGREANTGELFF. CDR3 sequence (DNA): TGTGCCAGCGGGCGTGAAGCGAACACCGGGGAGCTGTTTTTT.